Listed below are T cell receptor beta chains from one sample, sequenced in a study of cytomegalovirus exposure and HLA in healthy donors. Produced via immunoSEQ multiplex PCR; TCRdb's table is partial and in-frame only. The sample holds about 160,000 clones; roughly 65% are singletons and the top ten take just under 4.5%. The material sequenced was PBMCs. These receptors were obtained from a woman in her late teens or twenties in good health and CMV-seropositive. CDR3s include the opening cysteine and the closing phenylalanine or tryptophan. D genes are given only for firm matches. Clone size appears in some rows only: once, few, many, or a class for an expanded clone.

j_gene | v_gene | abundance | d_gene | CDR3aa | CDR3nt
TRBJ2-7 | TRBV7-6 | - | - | CASSFLGDNDEQYF | TGTGCCAGCAGCTTCTTAGGGGACAACGACGAGCAGTACTTC
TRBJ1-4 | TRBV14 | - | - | CASSQEFGEKLFF | TGTGCCAGCAGCCAAGAGTTCGGGGAAAAACTGTTTTTT
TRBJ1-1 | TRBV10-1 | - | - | CATAQPRDLERENTEAFF | TGCGCCACCGCCCAACCGAGGGACCTGGAGCGGGAGAACACTGAAGCTTTCTTT
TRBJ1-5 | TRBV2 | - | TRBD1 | CASSETGGIQPQHF | TGTGCCAGCAGTGAAACAGGGGGCATTCAGCCCCAGCATTTT
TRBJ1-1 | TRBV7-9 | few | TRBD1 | CASSLGTGRAFF | TGTGCCAGCAGCTTGGGGACAGGGAGAGCTTTCTTT
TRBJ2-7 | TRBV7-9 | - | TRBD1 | CASNARTGPGEQYF | TGTGCCAGCAACGCGAGGACAGGGCCGGGAGAGCAGTACTTC
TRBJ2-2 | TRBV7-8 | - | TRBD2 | CASSYDNRLGLAGVAGELFF | TGTGCCAGCAGCTACGATAACAGACTGGGACTAGCGGGAGTTGCCGGGGAGCTGTTTTTT
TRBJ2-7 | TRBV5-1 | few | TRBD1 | CASSLETGQGGEQYF | TGCGCCAGCAGCTTGGAAACGGGACAGGGAGGCGAGCAGTACTTC
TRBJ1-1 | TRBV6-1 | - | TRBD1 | CASSGQGRAFF | TGTGCCAGCAGTGGACAGGGGAGAGCTTTCTTT
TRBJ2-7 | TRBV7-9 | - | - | CASREQGTEQYF | TGTGCCAGCAGAGAACAGGGTACCGAGCAGTACTTC
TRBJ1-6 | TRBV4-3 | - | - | CASSQDTWGPNSPLHF | TGCGCCAGCAGCCAAGATACCTGGGGGCCTAATTCACCCCTCCACTTT
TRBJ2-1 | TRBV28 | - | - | CASSPNPREQFF | TGTGCCAGCAGTCCAAACCCTAGAGAGCAGTTCTTC
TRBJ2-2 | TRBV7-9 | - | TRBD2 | CASSPVKGTRNTGELFF | TGTGCCAGCAGTCCGGTTAAAGGGACTAGGAACACCGGGGAGCTGTTTTTT
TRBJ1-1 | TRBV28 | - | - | CASSFRGGATEAFF | TGTGCCAGCAGTTTCCGGGGTGGTGCCACTGAAGCTTTCTTT
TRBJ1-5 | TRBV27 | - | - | CASSHLGTANQPQHF | TGTGCCAGCAGCCACCTAGGGACTGCCAATCAGCCCCAGCATTTT
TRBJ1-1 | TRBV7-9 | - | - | CASSLAERGTEAFF | TGTGCCAGCAGCTTAGCCGAGAGAGGAACTGAAGCTTTCTTT
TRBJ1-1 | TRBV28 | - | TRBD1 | CASSKQGFSAEAFF | TGTGCCAGCAGCAAACAGGGGTTCTCCGCTGAAGCTTTCTTT
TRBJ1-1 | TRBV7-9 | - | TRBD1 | CASSAWTGGNTEAFF | TGTGCCAGCAGCGCATGGACAGGGGGGAACACTGAAGCTTTCTTT
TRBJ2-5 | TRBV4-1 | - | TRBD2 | CASSHGGSGGQTQYF | TGCGCCAGCAGCCACGGGGGTAGCGGGGGACAGACCCAGTACTTC
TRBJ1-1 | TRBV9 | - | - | CASSVVSQGIVEAFF | TGTGCCAGCAGCGTAGTATCCCAGGGTATCGTCGAAGCTTTCTTT
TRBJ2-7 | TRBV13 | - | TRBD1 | CASSQRTGNYEQYF | TGTGCCAGCAGCCAGCGGACAGGTAACTACGAGCAGTACTTC
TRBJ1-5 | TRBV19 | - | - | CASSLRREGQPQHF | TGTGCCAGTAGTTTACGACGAGAGGGTCAGCCCCAGCATTTT
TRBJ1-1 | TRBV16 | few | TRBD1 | CASSQGQGSTEAFF | TGTGCCAGCAGCCAAGGACAGGGGAGCACTGAAGCTTTCTTT
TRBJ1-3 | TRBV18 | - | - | CASSPRQISSGNTIYF | TGTGCCAGCTCACCACGACAGATTAGCTCTGGAAACACCATATATTTT
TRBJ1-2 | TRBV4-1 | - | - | CASSHSLINRDGDGYTF | TGCGCCAGCAGCCACTCCCTTATCAACAGGGACGGGGATGGCTACACCTTC
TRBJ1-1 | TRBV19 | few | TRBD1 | CASSKTGGGTEAFF | TGTGCCAGTAGTAAGACAGGGGGCGGCACTGAAGCTTTCTTT
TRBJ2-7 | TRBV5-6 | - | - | CASSLDYEQYF | TGTGCCAGCAGCTTGGACTACGAGCAGTACTTC
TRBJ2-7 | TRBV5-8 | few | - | CASTQDRRVYEQYF | TGTGCCAGCACTCAGGACAGAAGAGTTTACGAGCAGTACTTC
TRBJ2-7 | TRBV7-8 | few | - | CASSGGTAIDYEQYF | TGTGCCAGCAGCGGGGGGACAGCTATCGATTACGAGCAGTACTTC
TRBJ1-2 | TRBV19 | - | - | CASSIATSNSYGYTF | TGTGCCAGTAGTATAGCTACCTCCAACTCATATGGCTACACCTTC
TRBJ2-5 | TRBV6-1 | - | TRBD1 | CASSVHLGQGVQETQYF | TGTGCCAGCAGTGTCCACTTAGGACAGGGCGTCCAAGAGACCCAGTACTTC
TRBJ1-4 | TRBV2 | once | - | CASSSRRGQGNEKLFF | TGTGCCAGCAGTTCCCGAAGAGGACAAGGTAATGAAAAACTGTTTTTT
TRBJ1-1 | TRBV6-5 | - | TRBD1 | CASRGPGGTEAFF | TGTGCCAGCAGAGGGCCAGGGGGCACTGAAGCTTTCTTT
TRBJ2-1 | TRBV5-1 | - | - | CASSPGTLLNEQFF | TGCGCCAGCAGCCCAGGGACTTTATTGAATGAGCAGTTCTTC
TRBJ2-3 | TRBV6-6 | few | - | CASSLTDTQYF | TGTGCCAGCAGCTTAACAGATACGCAGTATTTT
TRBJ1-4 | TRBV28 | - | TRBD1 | CASSPPPAGQLFF | TGTGCCAGCAGTCCTCCTCCCGCGGGACAGCTGTTTTTT
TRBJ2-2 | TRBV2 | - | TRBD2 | CASRVALILLSGSNTGELFF | TGTGCCAGCAGAGTAGCGCTAATACTCCTCAGCGGGAGCAACACCGGGGAGCTGTTTTTT
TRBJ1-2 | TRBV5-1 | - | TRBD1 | CASSGDRDYGYTF | TGCGCCAGCAGCGGGGACAGGGACTATGGCTACACCTTC
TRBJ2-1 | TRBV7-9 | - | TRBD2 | CASSSSGLAGAGEQFF | TGTGCCAGCAGCTCCTCGGGACTAGCGGGAGCCGGTGAGCAGTTCTTC
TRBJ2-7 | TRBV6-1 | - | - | CASSEGTDRRAYEQYF | TGTGCCAGCAGTGAAGGGACGGACAGAAGAGCCTACGAGCAGTACTTC